This T cell receptor beta chain was sequenced in a study of blood T cell repertoires in COVID-19. Those enrolled, adults aged about 18 to 89 years, came from 24 US areas. The germline gives CDR1 LNHNV, CDR2 YYDKDF (reference sequence). J gave up 5 bases and V 5 bases, and 9 bases lay outside the gene matches. CDR3 length equals 16 residues. Per the study methods: How many nucleated cells were present was estimated from reference gene primer amplification. Profiling relied on immunoSEQ multiplex PCR, and the TCRdb table lists in-frame clones only, not all of them. V and J calls and clone size are given by that table; D and trimming were obtained from the DNA. The data contain approximately 150,000 clones, about 90% of them singletons.

The TCR sequence derives from a human donor with acute COVID-19. The donor label of this sample is uncertain. This rearrangement joins TRBV15 to TRBJ2-4; the match to TRBD1 covers 10 bases. The specimen was PBMCs or T cells enriched from blood (not recorded which). The CDR3 sequence is CATSAWDRGFENIQYF. CDR3 bases: TGTGCCACCAGCGCATGGGACAGGGGTTTCGAAAACATTCAGTACTTC.